Shown below are 9 T cell receptor beta chains from a single sample sequenced in a study of blood T cells in healthy people across ages (dated by TCRdb to the mid-2010s). Preparation of the library involved 5' RACE. The data were produced on an Illumina HiSeq 2500. The second PCR ran for about 7 to 11 cycles and used a J-beta primer mix along with a sample-barcoded 5' primer. The public reads were reanalyzed by TCRdb: fastp trimming at Q25, MiXCR alignment, in-frame beta chains only. Rows are unified per CDR3 protein, each entry keeping the most common DNA and genes. The sample table holds hundreds of thousands of distinct CDR3 sequences, of which around half were seen once. The ten biggest clones cover 20% to 25% of the sample. Sequences were obtained from blood. The receptor source for this set is a man older than 75 in good health.

The chain uses TRBV4-2 and TRBJ2-3; 12 nucleotides match TRBD2. With 0 bases clipped from V and 5 bases from J, the junction kept 6 bases outside the gene matches. The CDR3 contains 17 residues. Germline assignment: CDR1 LGHNA and CDR2 YNFKEQ. CDR3 DNA sequence: TGTGCCAGCAGCCAAGAAGACTTGGGACTAGCGGGAGATACGCAGTATTTT. This encodes CASSQEDLGLAGDTQYF.

Regarding this clonotype: A read error may produce the germline difference seen at one junction end. This sequence joins TRBV6-6 and TRBJ1-2; maybe TRBD1 (5 bases). The CDR3 runs to 14 residues. The germline V gene has CDR1 MNHNY and CDR2 SVGAGI (reference sequence). CDR3 nucleotides: TGTGCTAGCAGTTACGACCTCCAGGGCGGCGGCTACACCTTC. Its translation is CASSYDLQGGGYTF.

This clonotype was counted between two and nine times. This chain links TRBV12-3 or TRBV12-4 with TRBJ1-2; tentative D call: TRBD1 (6 bases). Trimming removed 10 bases from V and 0 bases from J, with 12 bases in between. The CDR3 covers 13 residues. The CDR3 sequence: CAIGGGSNYGYTF. The DNA for the CDR3 is TGTGCCATCGGGGGCGGCTCTAACTATGGCTACACCTTC.

This clonotype was found a few times. The chain is built from TRBV12-3 or TRBV12-4 and TRBJ2-1; the D gene is possibly TRBD1 (6 bases). The CDR3 contains 15 residues. V shed 2 bases and J shed 4 bases, with 12 bases lying between them. The CDR3 here is CASSLKGQIYNEQFF. The CDR3 DNA follows: TGTGCCAGCAGTTTAAAAGGACAGATTTACAATGAGCAGTTCTTC.

This chain links TRBV5-1 with TRBJ1-1; no clear D gene. The CDR3 totals 13 residues. Germline CDR1 is SGHRS and CDR2 is YFSETQ. V was trimmed by 0 bases and J by 10 bases, leaving 13 bases between them. CDR3 protein: CASSLAGSGGAFF. The CDR3 coding sequence is TGCGCCAGCAGCTTGGCTGGATCCGGCGGAGCTTTCTTT.

The chain links TRBV20-1 to TRBJ2-3, with TRBD2 as a possible D gene (7 bases). Germline CDR1 reads DFQATT; CDR2 reads SNEGSKA (reference sequence). V shed 6 bases and J shed 4 bases, with 20 bases lying between them. The CDR3 consists of 15 residues. CDR3 DNA: TGCAGTGCCCGCCTTGGGAGGGGGGACCCAGATACGCAGTATTTT. Translated, it gives CSARLGRGDPDTQYF.

Comments on this clonotype: At one of its ends the junction is not consistent with the germline gene, which may arise from a read error. V gene TRBV6-6 combines with J gene TRBJ2-1; D is ambiguous. The germline CDR1 and CDR2 sequences are MNHNY and SVGAGI (reference sequence). CDR3 size: 13 residues. The CDR3 loop is CASRPRTYKEQFF. DNA for the CDR3: TGTGCCAGCAGGCCCCGAACCTACAAGGAGCAGTTTTTC.

As to this clonotype: A much bigger clone sits one base away, suggesting this may be a read error. V gene TRBV20-1 combines with J gene TRBJ2-7; D gene unclear. The J call may not be correct, given that the DNA end is closer to TRBJ2-5. Germline CDR1 and CDR2: DFQATT and SNEGSKA (reference sequence). CDR3 length: 12 amino acids. The chain's CDR3 is CSATHSGETQYF. DNA for the CDR3: TGCAGTGCTACCCACTCTGGGGAGACCCAGTACTTC.

In its sample, this clonotype was seen a few times. This chain links TRBV5-1 with TRBJ1-2; TRBD1 agrees at 8 bases. This CDR3 has 15 amino acids. Germline V gene lookup returns CDR1 SGHRS and CDR2 YFSETQ. Trimming cost V 0 bases and J 8 bases; bases outside gene matches: 9. Here the CDR3 reads CASSLAATGDEGYTF. The CDR3 region has the DNA TGCGCCAGCAGCTTGGCCGCGACAGGGGATGAAGGCTACACCTTC.